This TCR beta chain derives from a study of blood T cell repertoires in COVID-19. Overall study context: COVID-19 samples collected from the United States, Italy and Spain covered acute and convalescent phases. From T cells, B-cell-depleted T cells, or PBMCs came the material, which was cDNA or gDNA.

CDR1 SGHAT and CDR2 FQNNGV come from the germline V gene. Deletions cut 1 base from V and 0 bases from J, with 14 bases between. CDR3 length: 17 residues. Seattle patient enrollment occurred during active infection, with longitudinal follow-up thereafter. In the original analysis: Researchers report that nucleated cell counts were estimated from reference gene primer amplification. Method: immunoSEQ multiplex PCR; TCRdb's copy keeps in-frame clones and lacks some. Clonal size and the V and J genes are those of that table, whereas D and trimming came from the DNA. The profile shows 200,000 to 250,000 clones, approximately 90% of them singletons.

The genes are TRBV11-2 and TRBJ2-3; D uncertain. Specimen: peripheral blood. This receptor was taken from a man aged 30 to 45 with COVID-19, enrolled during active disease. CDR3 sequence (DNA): TGTGCCAGCAGCTTAGGACACGGTAGTTTTAGCACAGATACGCAGTATTTT. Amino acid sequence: CASSLGHGSFSTDTQYF.